Each of the 26 T cell receptor beta chains below was sequenced from the same sample in a study of blood T cell repertoires in COVID-19. Assay used: immunoSEQ multiplex PCR; TCRdb lists only in-frame clones, some missing. Seen here are about 240,000 clones, around 82% observed once, and the top ten hold about 3.6%. Sequencing was done on a sample of PBMCs or T cells enriched from blood (not recorded which). Receptors were obtained from a woman between 35 and 50 years old who had been exposed to COVID-19.

The rearrangement uses TRBV9 and TRBJ2-1, with 9 bases fitting TRBD2. Germline assignment: CDR1 SGDLS and CDR2 YYNGEE. The V segment lost 3 bases and the J segment 2 bases; nucleotides outside the gene matches: 3. The CDR3 length is 15 residues. For the CDR3, the DNA is TGTGCCAGCAGCGGAAGACTAGCGGCCTACAATGAGCAGTTCTTC. It is translated as CASSGRLAAYNEQFF.

V usage is TRBV6-1 and J usage is TRBJ1-2, with D uncertain. This CDR3 comprises 10 residues. Germline V gene lookup returns CDR1 MNHNS and CDR2 SASEGT. Trimming stripped 2 bases from V and 13 bases from J, with 8 bases between. CDR3 region: CASSESRCTF. In DNA form, the CDR3 reads TGTGCCAGCAGTGAATCACGGTGCACCTTC.

This rearrangement joins TRBV25-1 to TRBJ2-3; TRBD1 aligns across 8 bases. Germline-derived CDR1 and CDR2 are MGHDK and SYGVNS. The length of the CDR3 is 17 residues. Unmatched junction bases numbered 8, after V lost 0 bases and J lost 3 bases. The CDR3 DNA is TGTGCCAGCAGTGAATACCCCGGGACAGGCCCTACAGATACGCAGTATTTT. It specifies CASSEYPGTGPTDTQYF.

The rearrangement joins TRBV3-1 (or the pseudogene TRBV3-2) to TRBJ2-5; possible D gene TRBD1, 6 bases. This CDR3 region has 16 residues. Between the trimmed V and J ends, which lost 4 bases and 0 bases, there was a span of 15 bases. In germline, CDR1 is LGHDT, CDR2 YNNKEL (reference sequence). The CDR3 DNA follows: TGTGCCAGCAGCCCCAGGACAGCCTTGTACCAAGAGACCCAGTACTTC. Translating it yields CASSPRTALYQETQYF.

The chain is built from TRBV4-1 and TRBJ2-5; 11 bases align to TRBD2. In germline, CDR1 is MGHRA, CDR2 YSYEKL. The CDR3 is 21 amino acids. The junction had 19 bases not matched to a gene; V was cut back by 2 bases and J by 2 bases. The chain's CDR3 is CASSQFGFAKKLAGEQETQYF. The CDR3, as DNA: TGCGCCAGCAGCCAATTCGGGTTCGCGAAGAAACTAGCGGGGGAACAAGAGACCCAGTACTTC.

V usage is TRBV30 and J usage is TRBJ1-4; possibly TRBD1 for D (5 bases). The CDR3 covers 17 residues. Germline CDR1 and CDR2: GTSNPN and SVGIG (reference sequence). The V gene lost 0 bases and the J gene lost 0 bases, with 14 bases spanning the gap. CDR3 coding DNA: TGTGCCTGGAGTGTAAATAGGGGAGGGGCAACTAATGAAAAACTGTTTTTT. Translation: CAWSVNRGGATNEKLFF.

The rearrangement joins TRBV27 to TRBJ1-1; the D is unclear. The CDR3 has 14 amino acids. Germline V CDR1 and CDR2: MNHEY, SMNVEV (reference sequence). Deletions cut 5 bases from V and 4 bases from J, with 14 bases between. The CDR3 reads CASSPIQEGTEAFF. The CDR3 DNA reads TGTGCCAGCAGTCCGATCCAAGAGGGCACTGAAGCTTTCTTT.

The V gene is TRBV3-1 (or the pseudogene TRBV3-2), the J gene TRBJ2-3; 7 nucleotides match TRBD1. Germline-derived CDR1 and CDR2 are LGHDT and YNNKEL (reference sequence). The J segment lost 6 bases and the V segment lost 4 bases, leaving 7 bases of the junction unmatched. The CDR3 runs 14 residues. CDR3 nucleotide sequence: TGTGCCAGCAGCCCTGACAGGGTACGGGATACGCAGTATTTT. Its protein product is CASSPDRVRDTQYF.

The sample holds a few counts of this clone. This chain joins TRBV20-1 and TRBJ2-3, with D hard to call. Germline CDR1 reads DFQATT; CDR2 reads SNEGSKA (reference sequence). CDR3 length: 11 amino acids. The CDR3 sequence: CGCAGQDTQYF. The CDR3 DNA reads as TGCGGGTGCGCAGGTCAGGATACGCAGTATTTT.

CDR3 protein: CSAPRGDEQYF. CDR3 coding DNA: TGCAGTGCGCCCCGGGGGGACGAGCAGTACTTC. V usage is TRBV20-1 and J usage is TRBJ2-7; 7 bases match TRBD2. This CDR3 contains 11 residues. Germline values: CDR1 DFQATT, CDR2 SNEGSKA (reference sequence). V lost 6 bases, J lost 5 bases, and 4 bases stayed unmatched.

The chain couples TRBV4-1 to TRBJ1-2; D remains unclear. The germline gives CDR1 MGHRA, CDR2 YSYEKL. The V end was cut by 0 bases, the J end by 7 bases, with 9 bases between. There are 13 residues in the CDR3. CDR3 coding DNA: TGCGCCAGCAGCCAAGATAGGGCGGGTGGCTACACCTTC. This encodes CASSQDRAGGYTF.

The chain combines TRBV6-5 with TRBJ1-5, with D hard to call. This CDR3 has 14 amino acids. Germline CDR1 and CDR2: MNHEY and SVGAGI. The V gene lost 7 bases and the J gene lost 0 bases, with 10 bases spanning the gap. CDR3: CASTLPDSNQPQHF. CDR3 nucleotide sequence: TGTGCCAGCACATTACCAGATAGCAATCAGCCCCAGCATTTT.

The chain carries TRBV29-1 and TRBJ2-7; perhaps TRBD1 as D (6 bases). The germline gives CDR1 SQVTM, CDR2 ANQGSEA. Between the trimmed V and J ends, which lost 7 bases and 6 bases, there was a span of 22 bases. The CDR3 is 14 amino acids. DNA for the CDR3: TGCAGCGCCGCAGCAGGGGCCACCTGGGGCGAGCAGTACTTC. This gives the protein CSAAAGATWGEQYF.

This chain connects TRBV7-9 to TRBJ1-4, with no clear D. There are 17 residues in the CDR3. The V and J ends lost 1 base and 2 bases respectively, with 14 bases between them. CDR1 is SEHNR and CDR2 is FQNEAQ in the germline V gene (reference sequence). The CDR3 DNA reads TGTGCCAGCAGCTTAGTCCCCCGAGGAGCGACTAATGAAAAACTGTTTTTT. Its translation: CASSLVPRGATNEKLFF.

The chain carries TRBV19 and TRBJ1-2, with 10 bases matching TRBD1. The CDR3 sequence is 16 residues long. J was trimmed by 8 bases and V by 7 bases; bases with no gene match: 16. CDR1 is LNHDA, CDR2 SQIVND, per germline (reference sequence). The CDR3: CASTTLMTGGARGYTF. In DNA form, the CDR3 reads TGTGCCAGTACCACCCTGATGACAGGGGGCGCGAGAGGCTACACCTTC.

The rearrangement joins TRBV10-3 to TRBJ2-7, with a tentative D call TRBD2 (6 bases). The V gene's germline CDR1 is ENHRY and CDR2 SYGVKD. V lost 0 bases and J lost 0, with 9 bases in between. The CDR3 length is 15 residues. This CDR3 reads CAISESVGGSYEQYF. CDR3 nucleotides: TGTGCCATCAGTGAGTCGGTCGGGGGCTCCTACGAGCAGTACTTC.

The chain links TRBV28 to TRBJ2-7, with D perhaps TRBD2 (6 bases). V was cut by 6 bases and J by 1 base, with 10 bases left in between. The CDR3 length is 13 residues. Looked up from germline, CDR1 is MDHEN and CDR2 is SYDVKM. The CDR3 reads CASRPGLSYEQYF. As DNA, the CDR3 is TGTGCCAGCAGGCCGGGACTGTCCTACGAGCAGTACTTC.

J is TRBJ2-7 and V is TRBV5-4; possible D gene TRBD1, 5 bases. The CDR3 spans 13 residues. Looked up from germline, CDR1 is SGHNT and CDR2 is YYREEE (reference sequence). The germline V and J ends were trimmed by 0 bases and 2 bases, with 6 bases remaining between them. In DNA, the CDR3 is TGTGCCAGCAGCTTGGAGGGGCCCTACGAGCAGTACTTC. It specifies CASSLEGPYEQYF. The variable domain in full, with the rest retrieved from reference TRBV5-4 and TRBJ2-7, is ETGVTQSPTHLIKTRGQQVTLRCSSQSGHNTVSWYQQALGQGPQFIFQYYREEENGRGNFPPRFSGLQFPNYSSELNVNALELDDSALYLCASSLEGPYEQYFGPGTRLTVT.

The rearrangement joins TRBV28 to TRBJ1-2, with a tentative D call TRBD1 (5 bases). This CDR3 spans 14 amino acids. The germline V gene encodes CDR1 MDHEN and CDR2 SYDVKM. The V end was cut by 2 bases, the J end by 3 bases, with 10 bases between. CDR3 coding DNA: TGTGCCAGCAGTTTAGGTCTAGGGGACTATGGCTACACCTTC. This encodes CASSLGLGDYGYTF.

V and J are TRBV19 and TRBJ1-1; 8 nucleotides match TRBD1. Germline-derived CDR1 and CDR2 are LNHDA and SQIVND (reference sequence). The CDR3 spans 14 residues. J lost 5 bases, V lost 2 bases, and 4 bases had no gene match. CDR3 sequence: CASSIQGAVTEAFF. DNA of the CDR3: TGTGCCAGTAGTATACAGGGGGCGGTAACTGAAGCTTTCTTT. Full variable domain (rest looked up from reference TRBV19 and TRBJ1-1): DGGITQSPKYLFRKEGQNVTLSCEQNLNHDAMYWYRQDPGQGLRLIYYSQIVNDFQKGDIAEGYSVSREKKESFPLTVTSAQKNPTAFYLCASSIQGAVTEAFFGQGTRLTVV.

This clone was observed a single time. A read error may account for a junction end that differs from germline. The chain combines TRBV18 with TRBJ2-1; 8 nucleotides align to TRBD1. CDR3 length: 17 residues. Germline-derived CDR1 and CDR2 are KGHSH and LQKENI. The CDR3 nucleotides read TGTGCCAGCACACCTGGGACAGGTGGCACCTCCTACAATGAGCAGTTCTTC. Translated: CASTPGTGGTSYNEQFF. Drawing the rest from reference TRBV18 and TRBJ2-1, the complete variable domain is NAGVMQNPRHLVRRRGQEARLRCSPMKGHSHVYWYRQLPEEGLKFMVYLQKENIIDESGMPKERFSAEFPKEGPSILRIQQVVRGDSAAYFCASTPGTGGTSYNEQFFGPGTRLTVL.

The chain couples TRBV5-5 to TRBJ1-4; D remains ambiguous. The ends were cut back, 4 bases at V and 1 base at J, with 14 bases in the middle. The CDR3 consists of 16 residues. Germline CDR1 and CDR2: SGHKS and YYEKEE (reference sequence). The CDR3 protein is CASSPGAGRTNEKLFF. The CDR3, as DNA: TGTGCCAGCAGCCCCGGTGCGGGGAGAACTAATGAAAAACTGTTTTTT.

In this sample, this clone turned up once. The V call is TRBV2, the J call TRBJ1-4; 8 positions match TRBD1. From germline, CDR1 is SNHLY and CDR2 FYNNEI. V trimming: 0 bases; J trimming: 0 bases; junction bases outside the gene matches: 9. The CDR3 loop spans 19 amino acids. The CDR3 is CASSEAGTGVDATNEKLFF. CDR3 in DNA: TGTGCCAGCAGTGAAGCGGGGACAGGCGTCGATGCAACTAATGAAAAACTGTTTTTT.

In nucleotides, the CDR3 is TGTGCCAGTTACAGGGGAGCGGGCTATGGCTACACCTTC. Translated: CASYRGAGYGYTF. This rearrangement joins TRBV19 to TRBJ1-2; 7 positions agree with TRBD1. This CDR3 contains 13 residues. Germline V gene sequence: CDR1 LNHDA, CDR2 SQIVND (reference sequence). Trimming cost V 8 bases and J 4 bases; bases outside gene matches: 7.

The chain couples TRBV5-3 to TRBJ2-1, with 10 bases lining up with TRBD2. TRBV5-3 is placed among ORFs of uncertain function. CDR3 length equals 16 residues. Trimming took 0 bases from V and 6 from J; bases not matched to a gene: 6. CDR3 bases: TGTGCCAGAAGCTTGGAGAGACTAGCGGGTGGCAATGAGCAGTTCTTC. As protein: CARSLERLAGGNEQFF.

The rearrangement joins TRBV29-1 to TRBJ2-7; weak D call: TRBD1 (6 bases). This CDR3 contains 13 residues. With 7 bases removed from V and 6 bases from J, the gap between germline ends came to 19 bases. CDR1 and CDR2 from the germline V gene are SQVTM and ANQGSEA. CDR3 amino acids: CSAQAPTGFEQYF. Written as DNA, the CDR3 is TGCAGCGCCCAAGCCCCTACAGGGTTCGAGCAGTACTTC.